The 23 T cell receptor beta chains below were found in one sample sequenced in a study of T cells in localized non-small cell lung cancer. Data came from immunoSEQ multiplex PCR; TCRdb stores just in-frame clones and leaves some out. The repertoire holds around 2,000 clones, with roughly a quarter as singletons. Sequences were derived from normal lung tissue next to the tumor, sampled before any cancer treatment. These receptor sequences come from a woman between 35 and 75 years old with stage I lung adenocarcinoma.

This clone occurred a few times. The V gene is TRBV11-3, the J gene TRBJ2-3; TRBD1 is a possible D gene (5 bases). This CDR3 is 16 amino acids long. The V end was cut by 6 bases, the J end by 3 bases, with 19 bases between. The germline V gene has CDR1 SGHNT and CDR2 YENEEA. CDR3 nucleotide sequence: TGTGCCAGCAGTCGTTGGGCCAGGGTGGGGACAGATACGCAGTATTTT. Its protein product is CASSRWARVGTDTQYF. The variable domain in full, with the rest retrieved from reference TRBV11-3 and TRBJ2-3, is EAGVVQSPRYKIIEKKQPVAFWCNPISGHNTLYWYLQNLGQGPELLIRYENEEAVDDSQLPKDRFSAERLKGVDSTLKIQPAELGDSAVYLCASSRWARVGTDTQYFGPGTRLTVL.

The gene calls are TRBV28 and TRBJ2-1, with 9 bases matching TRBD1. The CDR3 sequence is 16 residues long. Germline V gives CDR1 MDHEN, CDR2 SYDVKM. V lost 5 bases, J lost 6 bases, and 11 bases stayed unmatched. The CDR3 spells CASSASGTGTPNEQFF. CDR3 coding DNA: TGTGCCAGCAGTGCCTCCGGGACAGGGACCCCCAATGAGCAGTTCTTC.

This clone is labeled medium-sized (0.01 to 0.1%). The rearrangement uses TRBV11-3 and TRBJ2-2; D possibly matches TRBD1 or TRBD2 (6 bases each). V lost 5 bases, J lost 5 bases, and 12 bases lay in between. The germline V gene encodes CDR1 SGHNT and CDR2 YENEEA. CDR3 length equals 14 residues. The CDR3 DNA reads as TGTGCCAGCAGCCCGGGGGCTAGTACCGGGGAGCTGTTTTTT. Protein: CASSPGASTGELFF. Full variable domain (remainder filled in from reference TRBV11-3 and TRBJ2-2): EAGVVQSPRYKIIEKKQPVAFWCNPISGHNTLYWYLQNLGQGPELLIRYENEEAVDDSQLPKDRFSAERLKGVDSTLKIQPAELGDSAVYLCASSPGASTGELFFGEGSRLTVL.

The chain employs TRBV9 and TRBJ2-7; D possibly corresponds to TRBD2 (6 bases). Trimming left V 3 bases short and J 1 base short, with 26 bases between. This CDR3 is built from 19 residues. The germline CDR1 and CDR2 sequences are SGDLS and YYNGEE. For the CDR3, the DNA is TGTGCCAGCAGCGCGAAAGCCCGGGTTGGAGGGCCAACATCCTACGAGCAGTACTTC. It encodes CASSAKARVGGPTSYEQYF. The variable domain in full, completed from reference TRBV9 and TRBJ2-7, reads DSGVTQTPKHLITATGQRVTLRCSPRSGDLSVYWYQQSLDQGLQFLIQYYNGEERAKGNILERFSAQQFPDLHSELNLSSLELGDSALYFCASSAKARVGGPTSYEQYFGPGTRLTVT.

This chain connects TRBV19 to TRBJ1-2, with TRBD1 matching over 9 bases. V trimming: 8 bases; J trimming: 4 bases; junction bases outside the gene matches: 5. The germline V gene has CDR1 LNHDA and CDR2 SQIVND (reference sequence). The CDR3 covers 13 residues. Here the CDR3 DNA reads TGTGCCAGTCCGGACAGGGGCAGCTATGGCTACACCTTC. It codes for CASPDRGSYGYTF.

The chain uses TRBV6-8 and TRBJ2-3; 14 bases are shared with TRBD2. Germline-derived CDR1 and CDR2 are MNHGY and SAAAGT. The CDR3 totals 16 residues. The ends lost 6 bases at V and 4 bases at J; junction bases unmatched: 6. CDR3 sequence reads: CASRRTSGGYPDTQYF. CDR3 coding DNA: TGTGCCAGCAGGCGGACTAGCGGGGGGTATCCAGATACGCAGTATTTT.

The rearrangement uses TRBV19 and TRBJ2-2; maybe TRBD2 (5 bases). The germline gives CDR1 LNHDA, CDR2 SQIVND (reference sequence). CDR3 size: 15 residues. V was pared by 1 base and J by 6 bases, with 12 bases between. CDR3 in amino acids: CASSIVGGTPGELFF. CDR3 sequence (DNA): TGTGCCAGTAGTATAGTTGGAGGTACCCCCGGGGAGCTGTTTTTT.

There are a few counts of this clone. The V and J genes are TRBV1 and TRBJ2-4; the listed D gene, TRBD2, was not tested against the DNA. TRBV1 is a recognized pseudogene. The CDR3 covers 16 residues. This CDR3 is CASSQDGSLAKNIQYF. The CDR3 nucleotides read TGCGCCAGCAGCCAAGATGGGAGTTTAGCCAAAAACATTCAGTACTTC.

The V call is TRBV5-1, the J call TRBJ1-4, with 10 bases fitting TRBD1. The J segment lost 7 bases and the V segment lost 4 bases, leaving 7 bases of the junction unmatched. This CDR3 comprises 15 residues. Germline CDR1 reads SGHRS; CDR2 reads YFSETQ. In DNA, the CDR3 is TGCGCCAGCAGCGTGGGGACAGGGGATGGTGAAAAACTGTTTTTT. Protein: CASSVGTGDGEKLFF.

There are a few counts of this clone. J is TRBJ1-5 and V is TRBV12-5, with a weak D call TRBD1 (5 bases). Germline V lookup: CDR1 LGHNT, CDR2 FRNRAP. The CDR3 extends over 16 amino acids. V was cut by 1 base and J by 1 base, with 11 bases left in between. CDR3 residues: CASGLDRFQSNQPQHF. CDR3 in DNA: TGTGCTAGTGGTTTGGACAGGTTCCAAAGCAATCAGCCCCAGCATTTT.

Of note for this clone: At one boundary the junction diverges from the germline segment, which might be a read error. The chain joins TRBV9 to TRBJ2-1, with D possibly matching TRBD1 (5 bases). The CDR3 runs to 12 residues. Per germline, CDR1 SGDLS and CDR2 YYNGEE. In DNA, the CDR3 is TGTGCCAGCAGCGCCTCAGGGAACATACCAATCTTC. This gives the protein CASSASGNIPIF.

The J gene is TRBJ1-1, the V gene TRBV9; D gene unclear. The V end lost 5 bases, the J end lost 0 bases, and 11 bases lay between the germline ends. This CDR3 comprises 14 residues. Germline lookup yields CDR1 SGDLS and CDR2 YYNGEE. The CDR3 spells CASSEALVNTEAFF. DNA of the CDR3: TGTGCCAGCAGTGAAGCCCTGGTGAACACTGAAGCTTTCTTT.

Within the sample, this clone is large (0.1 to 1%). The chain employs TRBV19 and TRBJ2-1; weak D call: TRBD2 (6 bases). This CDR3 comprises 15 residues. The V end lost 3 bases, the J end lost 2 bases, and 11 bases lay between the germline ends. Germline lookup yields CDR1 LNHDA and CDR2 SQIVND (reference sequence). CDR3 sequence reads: CASSMVAGTYNEQFF. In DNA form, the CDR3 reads TGTGCCAGTAGTATGGTGGCGGGGACCTACAATGAGCAGTTCTTC.

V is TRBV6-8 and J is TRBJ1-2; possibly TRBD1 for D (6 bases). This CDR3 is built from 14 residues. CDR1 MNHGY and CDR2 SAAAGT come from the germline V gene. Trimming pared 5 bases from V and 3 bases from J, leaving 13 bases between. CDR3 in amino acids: CASSDNGGHYGYTF. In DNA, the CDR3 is TGTGCCAGCAGTGATAATGGGGGCCACTATGGCTACACCTTC.

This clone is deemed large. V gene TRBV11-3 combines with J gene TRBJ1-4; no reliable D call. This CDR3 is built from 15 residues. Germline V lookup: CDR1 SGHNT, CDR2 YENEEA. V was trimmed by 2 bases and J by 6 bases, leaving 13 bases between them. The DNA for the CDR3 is TGTGCCAGCAGCTTATACCCGGACTACTATGAAAAACTGTTTTTT. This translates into CASSLYPDYYEKLFF.

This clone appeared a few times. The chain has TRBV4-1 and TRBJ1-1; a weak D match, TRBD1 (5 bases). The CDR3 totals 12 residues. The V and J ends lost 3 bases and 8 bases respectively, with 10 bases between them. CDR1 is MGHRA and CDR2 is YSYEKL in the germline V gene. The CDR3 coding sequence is TGCGCCAGCAGCCATGAACAGGAGGAAGCTTTCTTT. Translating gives CASSHEQEEAFF.

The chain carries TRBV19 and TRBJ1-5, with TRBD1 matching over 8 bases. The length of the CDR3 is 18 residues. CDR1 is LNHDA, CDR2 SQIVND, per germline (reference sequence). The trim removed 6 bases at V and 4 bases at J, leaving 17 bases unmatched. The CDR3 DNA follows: TGTGCCAGTAGCTCAGGTCCCCCATGGACAGGGCCTAATCAGCCCCAGCATTTT. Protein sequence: CASSSGPPWTGPNQPQHF.

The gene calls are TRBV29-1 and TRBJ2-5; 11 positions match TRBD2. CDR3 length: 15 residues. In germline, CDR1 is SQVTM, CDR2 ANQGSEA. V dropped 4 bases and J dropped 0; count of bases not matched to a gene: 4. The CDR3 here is CSVGLAGLYQETQYF. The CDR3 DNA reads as TGCAGCGTTGGACTAGCGGGGCTGTACCAAGAGACCCAGTACTTC.

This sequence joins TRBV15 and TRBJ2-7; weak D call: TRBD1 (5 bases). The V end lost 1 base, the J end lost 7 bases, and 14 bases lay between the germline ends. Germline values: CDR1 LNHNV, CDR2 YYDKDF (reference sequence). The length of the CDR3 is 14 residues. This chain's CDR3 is CATSRVRGFEEQYF. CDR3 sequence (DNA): TGTGCCACCAGCAGAGTTAGGGGATTTGAGGAGCAGTACTTC. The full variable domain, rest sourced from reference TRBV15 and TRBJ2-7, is DAMVIQNPRYQVTQFGKPVTLSCSQTLNHNVMYWYQQKSSQAPKLLFHYYDKDFNNEADTPDNFQSRRPNTSFCFLDIRSPGLGDTAMYLCATSRVRGFEEQYFGPGTRLTVT.

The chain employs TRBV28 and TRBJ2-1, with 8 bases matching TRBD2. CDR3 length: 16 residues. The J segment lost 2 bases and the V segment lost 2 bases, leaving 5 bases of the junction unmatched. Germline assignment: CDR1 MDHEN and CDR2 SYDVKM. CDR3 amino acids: CASSLIGAGAYNEQFF. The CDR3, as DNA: TGTGCCAGCAGTTTAATAGGAGCGGGGGCCTACAATGAGCAGTTCTTC.

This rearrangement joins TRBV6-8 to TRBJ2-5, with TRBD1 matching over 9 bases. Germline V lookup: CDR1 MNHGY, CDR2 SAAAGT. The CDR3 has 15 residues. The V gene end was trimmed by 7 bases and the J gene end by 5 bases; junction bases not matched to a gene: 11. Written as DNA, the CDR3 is TGTGCCAGCACCCTCGGGACAGGGTTTGGGGAGACCCAGTACTTC. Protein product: CASTLGTGFGETQYF.

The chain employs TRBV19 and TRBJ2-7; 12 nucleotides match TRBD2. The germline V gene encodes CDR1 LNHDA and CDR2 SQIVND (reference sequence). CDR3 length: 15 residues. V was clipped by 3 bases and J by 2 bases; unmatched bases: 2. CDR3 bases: TGTGCCAGTAGTATTGGACTAGCGGGGACCTACGAGCAGTACTTC. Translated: CASSIGLAGTYEQYF.

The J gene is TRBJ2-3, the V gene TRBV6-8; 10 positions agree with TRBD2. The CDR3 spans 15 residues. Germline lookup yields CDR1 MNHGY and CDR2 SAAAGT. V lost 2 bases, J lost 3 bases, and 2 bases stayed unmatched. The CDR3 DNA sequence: TGTGCCAGCAGTTACAGCGGGGGGGCTACAGATACGCAGTATTTT. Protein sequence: CASSYSGGATDTQYF.